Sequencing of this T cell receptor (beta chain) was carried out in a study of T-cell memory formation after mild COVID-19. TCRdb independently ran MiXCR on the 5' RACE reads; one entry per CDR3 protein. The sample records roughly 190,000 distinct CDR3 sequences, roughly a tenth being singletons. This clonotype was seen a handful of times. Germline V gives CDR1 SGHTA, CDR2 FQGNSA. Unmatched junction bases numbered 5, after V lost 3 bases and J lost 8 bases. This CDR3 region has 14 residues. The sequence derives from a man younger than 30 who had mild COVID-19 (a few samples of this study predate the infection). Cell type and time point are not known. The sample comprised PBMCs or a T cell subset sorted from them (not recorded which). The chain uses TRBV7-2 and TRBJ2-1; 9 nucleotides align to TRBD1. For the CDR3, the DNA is TGTGCCAGCAGCTTCTGGGACAGGGTCCATGAGCAGTTCTTC. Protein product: CASSFWDRVHEQFF.